Below are 28 T cell receptor beta chains sequenced from a single sample in a study of blood T cells in healthy people across ages. Next came a second PCR, run for about 7 to 12 cycles, which used a sample-barcoded 5' primer along with a J-beta primer mix. MiXCR was run by TCRdb on the 5' RACE reads, yielding one entry per CDR3 protein. The data hold 1.5 million or so distinct CDR3 sequences, with roughly 45% observed a single time. What was sequenced was blood. The receptors originated from a woman younger than 35 in good health.

V and J are TRBV20-1 and TRBJ2-2; D is uncertain. Germline CDR1 is DFQATT and CDR2 is SNEGSKA (reference sequence). The CDR3 covers 13 residues. Deletions cut 4 bases from V and 4 bases from J, with 10 bases between. In DNA, the CDR3 is TGCAGTGCTACCCATATACGCACCGGGGAGCTGTTTTTT. This encodes CSATHIRTGELFF.

This clonotype was detected only once. The genes are TRBV7-2 and TRBJ2-7; TRBD2 agrees at 9 bases. The DNA end lines up better with TRBJ2-4; the J call may be wrong. The CDR3 is 13 residues long. Looked up from germline, CDR1 is SGHTA and CDR2 is FQGNSA. The CDR3 nucleotides are TGTGCCAGCAGCCCCGGGACTAGCTCCATTCAGTACTTC. It encodes CASSPGTSSIQYF.

This clonotype has a handful of counts. The J gene is TRBJ2-7, the V gene TRBV5-5; TRBD1 aligns across 9 bases. CDR3 length equals 13 residues. Germline lookup yields CDR1 SGHKS and CDR2 YYEKEE (reference sequence). V shed 3 bases and J 10 bases; nucleotides not matched to a gene: 8. CDR3 protein: CASSWQTGGEQYF. Here the CDR3 DNA reads TGTGCCAGCAGCTGGCAGACAGGGGGGGAACAGTACTTC.

This clonotype appeared a few times. The chain has TRBV14 and TRBJ2-7, with a weak D call TRBD1 (6 bases). Looked up from germline, CDR1 is SGHDN and CDR2 is FVKESK. V was trimmed by 3 bases and J by 3 bases, leaving 12 bases between them. This CDR3 comprises 14 residues. The CDR3 region has the DNA TGTGCCAGCAGCCATCCGGGACACTACTACGAGCAGTACTTC. Translating gives CASSHPGHYYEQYF. Based on the CDR3 plus reference TRBV14 and TRBJ2-7, the full variable domain is EAGVTQFPSHSVIEKGQTVTLRCDPISGHDNLYWYRRVMGKEIKFLLHFVKESKQDESGMPNNRFLAERTGGTYSTLKVQPAELEDSGVYFCASSHPGHYYEQYFGPGTRLTVT.

This chain uses TRBV7-2 with TRBJ2-3; D may be TRBD1 or TRBD2 (5 bases each). The CDR3 runs 15 residues. The germline gives CDR1 SGHTA, CDR2 FQGNSA. The V end lost 5 bases, the J end lost 5 bases, and 17 bases lay between the germline ends. CDR3 residues: CASSLLGAGGDTQYF. The CDR3 nucleotides read TGTGCCAGCAGCCTCCTCGGGGCCGGCGGAGATACGCAGTATTTT.

This clonotype was counted a few times. The rearrangement uses TRBV29-1 and TRBJ1-1; TRBD1 aligns across 8 bases. V lost 7 bases to trimming and J lost 3 bases; unmatched junction nucleotides: 10. The CDR3 is made up of 14 amino acids. The germline gives CDR1 SQVTM, CDR2 ANQGSEA. DNA for the CDR3: TGCAGCGGCGGACAGGGTGGGGCCTACACTGAAGCTTTCTTT. Its protein is CSGGQGGAYTEAFF.

The chain couples TRBV5-1 to TRBJ2-1; 9 bases map to TRBD2. Germline CDR1 reads SGHRS; CDR2 reads YFSETQ. The ends lost 4 bases at V and 4 bases at J; junction bases unmatched: 6. The CDR3 consists of 15 residues. The CDR3 nucleotides read TGCGCCAGCAGCCCGGTGACTAGCGGATACAATGAGCAGTTCTTC. This sequence encodes CASSPVTSGYNEQFF. Using reference TRBV5-1 and TRBJ2-1 for the parts outside the CDR3, the full variable domain is KAGVTQTPRYLIKTRGQQVTLSCSPISGHRSVSWYQQTPGQGLQFLFEYFSETQRNKGNFPGRFSGRQFSNSRSEMNVSTLELGDSALYLCASSPVTSGYNEQFFGPGTRLTVL.

The chain uses TRBV30 and TRBJ1-2, with a weak D call TRBD1 (5 bases). Germline V gene lookup returns CDR1 GTSNPN and CDR2 SVGIG (reference sequence). The CDR3 spans 15 residues. Between the trimmed V and J ends, which lost 0 bases and 1 base, there was a span of 12 bases. The chain's CDR3 is CAWSVERTFNYGYTF. CDR3 DNA: TGTGCCTGGAGTGTCGAAAGGACATTTAACTATGGCTACACCTTC.

This sequence joins TRBV12-3 or TRBV12-4 and TRBJ2-2; 8 bases fit TRBD2. This CDR3 has 15 residues. V trimming: 7 bases; J trimming: 2 bases; junction bases outside the gene matches: 6. The CDR3, as DNA: TGTGCCAGCAAGAGCGGGGGACCCAACACCGGGGAGCTGTTTTTT. Residues: CASKSGGPNTGELFF.

Comment on this clonotype: One end of the junction is discordant with germline, which a read error may explain. This rearrangement joins TRBV14 to TRBJ2-2; TRBD2 matches at 8 bases. The V gene's germline CDR1 is SGHDN and CDR2 FVKESK. The CDR3 consists of 17 residues. This CDR3 reads CASRQEFAGGPMGELFF. The CDR3 DNA sequence: TGTGCCAGCAGACAAGAGTTCGCGGGGGGCCCTATGGGGGAGCTGTTTTTT.

The rearrangement links TRBV10-3 to TRBJ2-7; no definite D call. V dropped 6 bases and J dropped 5 bases, with 20 bases sitting between them. The CDR3 covers 15 residues. The germline V gene encodes CDR1 ENHRY and CDR2 SYGVKD. CDR3 residues: CAISYTGPFANEQYF. CDR3 DNA sequence: TGTGCCATCAGCTACACGGGCCCCTTCGCCAACGAGCAGTACTTC.

The chain recombines TRBV4-1 with TRBJ2-1, with 10 bases matching TRBD2. The DNA end lines up better with TRBJ2-7; the J call may be wrong. This CDR3 comprises 16 residues. Germline V gives CDR1 MGHRA, CDR2 YSYEKL. In DNA, the CDR3 is TGCGCCAGCAGCCCAAAACTAGCGGGAACCTACAATGAGCAGTACTTC. It codes for CASSPKLAGTYNEQYF.

This clonotype was counted only a few times. This chain links TRBV7-9 with TRBJ2-5; no firm D call. Between the trimmed V and J ends, which lost 6 bases and 2 bases, there was a span of 16 bases. The CDR3 has 15 residues. Germline assignment: CDR1 SEHNR and CDR2 FQNEAQ (reference sequence). DNA for the CDR3: TGTGCCAGCAGGAATAACGTACAGAGACAAGAGACCCAGTACTTC. Amino acids: CASRNNVQRQETQYF. The entire variable domain, with the rest obtained from reference TRBV7-9 and TRBJ2-5, is as follows: DTGVSQNPRHKITKRGQNVTFRCDPISEHNRLYWYRQTLGQGPEFLTYFQNEAQLEKSRLLSDRFSAERPKGSFSTLEIQRTEQGDSAMYLCASRNNVQRQETQYFGPGTRLLVL.

V usage is TRBV19 and J usage is TRBJ2-7; D perhaps matches TRBD1 (6 bases). The CDR3 is made up of 19 amino acids. Germline-derived CDR1 and CDR2 are LNHDA and SQIVND (reference sequence). V gave up 3 bases and J gave up 6 bases, with 30 bases separating them. The CDR3 sequence is CASSIVDALGTPPKGEQYF. CDR3 nucleotide sequence: TGTGCCAGTAGTATTGTCGATGCCCTCGGGACACCTCCAAAGGGCGAGCAGTACTTC.

The CDR3 region is CSVLIGTGGQYF. The CDR3, as DNA: TGCAGCGTCTTAATCGGGACAGGAGGGCAGTACTTC. The J gene is TRBJ2-4, the V gene TRBV29-1; 8 nucleotides agree with TRBD1. Per germline, CDR1 SQVTM and CDR2 ANQGSEA. Unmatched junction bases numbered 11, after V lost 6 bases and J lost 13 bases. The CDR3 contains 12 residues.

The chain couples TRBV12-3 or TRBV12-4 to TRBJ1-5; D might be TRBD1 (5 bases). The V and J ends lost 3 bases and 9 bases respectively, with 21 bases between them. CDR3 length equals 16 residues. As DNA, the CDR3 is TGTGCCAGCAGTTTTATTCTCTCGACAGTTGGGGGGCCCCAGCATTTT. The encoded protein is CASSFILSTVGGPQHF.

This clonotype was picked up a small number of times. V and J are TRBV12-3 or TRBV12-4 and TRBJ1-2; D gene uncertain. The CDR3 has 16 residues. V dropped 2 bases and J dropped 8 bases, with 21 bases sitting between them. CDR3 nucleotides: TGTGCCAGCAGTTTAACGGCGGTAAGGCGTCTCTTCGGCTACACCTTC. Translating it yields CASSLTAVRRLFGYTF.

This chain joins TRBV6-2 or TRBV6-3 and TRBJ2-3; no firm D call. Germline values: CDR1 MNHEY, CDR2 SVGEGT. The ends were cut back, 6 bases at V and 4 bases at J, with 11 bases in the middle. The CDR3 covers 13 residues. The CDR3 spells CASSLGYPDTQYF. DNA for the CDR3: TGTGCCAGCAGCCTCGGTTACCCAGATACGCAGTATTTT.

This clonotype has a single count. The CDR3 loop reads CASSLEVYSGWRNSYEQYF. As DNA, the CDR3 is TGCGCCAGCAGCTTGGAGGTTTATTCCGGTTGGCGAAACTCCTACGAGCAGTACTTC. The V gene is TRBV5-1, the J gene TRBJ2-7; the D is unclear. The CDR3 length is 19 residues. Per the germline V gene, CDR1 is SGHRS and CDR2 is YFSETQ. V was trimmed by 0 bases and J by 0 bases, leaving 22 bases between them.

The V call is TRBV6-6, the J call TRBJ1-2; no reliable D call. From germline, CDR1 is MNHNY and CDR2 SVGAGI (reference sequence). Trimming shortened V by 2 bases and J by 3 bases, and 7 bases separated the two germline ends. The CDR3 is 13 amino acids. Here the CDR3 reads CASSYPQDYGYTF. In DNA form, the CDR3 reads TGTGCCAGCAGTTACCCGCAGGACTATGGCTACACCTTC.

The V and J genes are TRBV6-6 and TRBJ2-5, with D maybe TRBD2 (6 bases). Germline CDR1 is MNHNY and CDR2 is SVGAGI (reference sequence). This CDR3 comprises 16 residues. Trimming removed 2 bases at V and 2 bases at J, with 15 bases between. For the CDR3, the DNA is TGTGCCAGCAGTTACCGAACGGGGGTCGGGCAAGAGACCCAGTACTTC. Amino acid sequence: CASSYRTGVGQETQYF.

The table lists this clonotype with a few counts. The chain recombines TRBV11-2 with TRBJ1-4, with D tentatively TRBD1 (6 bases). The CDR3 sequence is 21 residues long. Germline V gene lookup returns CDR1 SGHAT and CDR2 FQNNGV. V gave up 1 base and J gave up 0 bases, with 24 bases separating them. CDR3 coding DNA: TGTGCCAGCAGCTTAGTAGGGGGGTTGGCAACGGCCTTTGCAACTAATGAAAAACTGTTTTTT. Translating it yields CASSLVGGLATAFATNEKLFF.

This clonotype appeared a few times. The chain employs TRBV6-5 and TRBJ1-1; D is unresolved. This CDR3 comprises 12 residues. With 5 bases removed from V and 13 bases from J, the gap between germline ends came to 17 bases. The germline CDR1 and CDR2 sequences are MNHEY and SVGAGI. The CDR3 nucleotides are TGTGCCAGCAGTCAACGCGGTGTAGTAGTTTTCTTT. Amino acids: CASSQRGVVVFF.

V and J are TRBV18 and TRBJ1-1; D remains unclear. This CDR3 has 13 amino acids. V shed 2 bases and J shed 8 bases, with 12 bases lying between them. Germline-derived CDR1 and CDR2 are KGHSH and LQKENI. The CDR3 loop is CASSPRAFWEAFF. The CDR3 nucleotides are TGTGCCAGCTCACCAAGGGCGTTCTGGGAAGCTTTCTTT.

The chain recombines TRBV20-1 with TRBJ1-5; tentative D call: TRBD1 (5 bases). The CDR3 consists of 16 residues. With 3 bases removed from V and 1 base from J, the gap between germline ends came to 16 bases. Germline V gene data show CDR1 as DFQATT and CDR2 as SNEGSKA (reference sequence). The CDR3 sequence is CSARDYRLGSNQPQHF. For the CDR3, the DNA is TGCAGTGCTAGGGATTACAGGTTGGGGAGCAATCAGCCCCAGCATTTT.

The chain joins TRBV5-1 to TRBJ2-1; D is tentatively TRBD1 or TRBD2 (7 bases each). CDR3 length equals 16 residues. Germline V gene data show CDR1 as SGHRS and CDR2 as YFSETQ. The V gene lost 6 bases and the J gene lost 5 bases, with 21 bases spanning the gap. Here the CDR3 DNA reads TGCGCCAGCACCAGGGGGGACCTAGCGGCGAACAATGAGCAGTTCTTC. Its translation is CASTRGDLAANNEQFF.

This clonotype has only a few counts. V is TRBV6-1 and J is TRBJ1-2; no clear D gene. Germline V gives CDR1 MNHNS, CDR2 SASEGT. Trimming cost V 7 bases and J 8 bases, with 23 bases left between them. The CDR3 covers 15 residues. CDR3 sequence reads: CASKAADSALGGYTF. DNA for the CDR3: TGTGCCAGCAAGGCGGCAGATTCTGCTCTCGGGGGCTACACCTTC.

Here the CDR3 DNA reads TGTGCCAGCAGTTTAATCGGCTATTATACGCAGTATTTT. This sequence encodes CASSLIGYYTQYF. V and J are TRBV12-3 or TRBV12-4 and TRBJ2-3; D call uncertain. With 2 bases removed from V and 7 bases from J, the gap between germline ends came to 10 bases. The CDR3 loop spans 13 amino acids.